Listed below are T cell receptor beta chains from one sample, sequenced in a study of blood T cell repertoires in COVID-19. Sequencing used immunoSEQ multiplex PCR; TCRdb keeps in-frame clones, though not all of them. The sample gives some 120,000 clones, around 88% of which show up once; about 5.4% is in the top ten. Input material: peripheral blood. All receptors come from a man older than 75 with active or convalescent COVID-19. Both conserved end residues are trimmed from each CDR3. Clone size is not always given. Where it is, it says once, few, many or a class for expanded clones.

>-|11|TRBV6-5
ASTGRANEKLF
>once|13|TRBV7-8
ASSLVAGAYNEQF
>-|17|TRBV18
ASSPSRGQANPSGNTIY
>-|15|TRBV5-4
ASSLGTRETVNYGYT
>-|11|TRBV4-3
ASSQGAGYGYT
>-|11|TRBV6-5
ASRAGGGHEQF
>-|12|TRBV11-2
ASSWTSGEETQY
>-|13|TRBV7-3
ASRSGTGTDGELF
>-|11|TRBV7-9
ASSFSGDYEQY
>-|11|TRBV4-3
ASSQVRGYEQY
>-|11|TRBV5-1
ASSPFITNGYT
>-|10|TRBV6-6
ASSYTGREQY